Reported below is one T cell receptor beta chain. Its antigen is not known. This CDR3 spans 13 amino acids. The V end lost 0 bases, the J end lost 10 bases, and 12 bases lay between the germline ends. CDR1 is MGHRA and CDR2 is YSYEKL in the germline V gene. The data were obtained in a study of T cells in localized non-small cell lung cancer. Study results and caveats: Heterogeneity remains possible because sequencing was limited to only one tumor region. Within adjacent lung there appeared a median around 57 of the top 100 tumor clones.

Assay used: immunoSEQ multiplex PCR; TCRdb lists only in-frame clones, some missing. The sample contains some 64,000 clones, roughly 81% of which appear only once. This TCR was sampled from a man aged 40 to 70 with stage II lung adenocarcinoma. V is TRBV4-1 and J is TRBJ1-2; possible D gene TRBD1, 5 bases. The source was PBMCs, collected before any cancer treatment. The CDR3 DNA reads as TGCGCCAGCAGCCAAGAGGGTGGGGCTATCTACACCTTC. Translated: CASSQEGGAIYTF.